Below are 32 T cell receptor beta chains sequenced from a single sample in a study of regulatory T cells in long-lasting Graves disease. Arm-PCR of CDR3 regions with iRepertoire HTBI primers generated TCR beta libraries. From the multiplex PCR reads, TCRdb called clonotypes with MiXCR, one entry per CDR3 protein. This sample has over 200,000 distinct CDR3 sequences, with 15% to 20% found just once. Time point given: newly diagnosed GD, antithyroid drugs for less than 3 months. From RNA extracted from PBMCs, the TCR library was made. The same specimen was also included in a second study, on T cells in Graves' hyperthyroidism and ophthalmopathy.

Sequenced material: peripheral blood mononuclear cells (PBMCs), taken at new diagnosis, from a patient treated with antithyroid drugs. All receptors derive from a woman aged 25 to 39 with Graves disease.

This clonotype has only a few counts. The V and J genes are TRBV6-2 or TRBV6-3 and TRBJ2-1; weak D call: TRBD2 (7 bases). CDR1 and CDR2 from the germline V gene are MNHEY and SVGEGT. The CDR3 is made up of 14 amino acids. Trimming pared 4 bases from V and 10 bases from J, leaving 17 bases between. This CDR3 reads CASSLIGGTKEQFF. The CDR3 DNA reads as TGTGCCAGCAGTTTAATCGGGGGGACAAAGGAGCAGTTCTTC.

The rearrangement joins TRBV19 to TRBJ1-5, with D perhaps matching TRBD1 (6 bases). There are 12 residues in the CDR3. V lost 7 bases, J lost 7 bases, and 11 bases lay in between. Germline V CDR1 and CDR2: LNHDA, SQIVND (reference sequence). CDR3 sequence (DNA): TGTGCCAGTATTACAGGGAACCAGCCCCAGCATTTT. Amino acids: CASITGNQPQHF.

This chain connects TRBV18 to TRBJ1-4; TRBD1 matches at 8 bases. Germline trimming cut 2 bases from V and 7 bases from J; bases unmatched to any gene: 12. CDR3 length equals 17 residues. Germline V gene data show CDR1 as KGHSH and CDR2 as LQKENI. CDR3 coding DNA: TGTGCCAGCTCACCAGATATCGGACAGGGATCGAGTGAAAAACTGTTTTTT. It translates to CASSPDIGQGSSEKLFF.

Ten or more counts support this clonotype. The chain combines TRBV2 with TRBJ1-2; 7 bases map to TRBD1. The CDR3 totals 14 residues. In germline, CDR1 is SNHLY, CDR2 FYNNEI. Trimming took 3 bases from V and 7 from J; bases not matched to a gene: 8. This CDR3 reads CASSDTGTATGYTF. DNA for the CDR3: TGTGCCAGCAGTGATACCGGGACAGCCACTGGCTACACCTTC.

The V and J genes are TRBV30 and TRBJ2-5; D is possibly TRBD2 (6 bases). The ends were cut back, 5 bases at V and 5 bases at J, with 18 bases in the middle. This CDR3 has 14 amino acids. Germline CDR1 is GTSNPN and CDR2 is SVGIG (reference sequence). As DNA, the CDR3 is TGTGCCTGGTCCCAGCACGGGGGAGTGGAGACCCAGTACTTC. Residues: CAWSQHGGVETQYF. Drawing the rest from reference TRBV30 and TRBJ2-5, the complete variable domain is SQTIHQWPATLVQPVGSPLSLECTVEGTSNPNLYWYRQAAGRGLQLLFYSVGIGQISSEVPQNLSASRPQDRQFILSSKKLLLSDSGFYLCAWSQHGGVETQYFGPGTRLLVL.

This chain joins TRBV2 and TRBJ1-2, with 12 bases lining up with TRBD1. This CDR3 is built from 16 residues. The junction had 8 bases not matched to a gene; V was cut back by 5 bases and J by 4 bases. The germline CDR1 and CDR2 sequences are SNHLY and FYNNEI. The CDR3 here is CASSIGTGGAGYGYTF. The CDR3 coding sequence is TGTGCCAGCAGTATAGGGACAGGGGGCGCAGGCTATGGCTACACCTTC.

To note about this clonotype: This probably arose from a read error, given a far larger clone one base away. The CDR3 ends on some other residue instead of the conserved phenylalanine or tryptophan, so this is likely a read error. The J gene is TRBJ1-1, the V gene TRBV7-9; a weak D match, TRBD1 (5 bases). Germline V gives CDR1 SEHNR, CDR2 FQNEAQ (reference sequence). The CDR3 has 13 residues. V was pared by 4 bases and J by 8 bases, with 14 bases between. CDR3 nucleotides: TGTGCCAGCAGCTCTCTGACGGGGGGAGAAGCTTTCTTA. Translated, it gives CASSSLTGGEAFL.

This clonotype has ten or more counts. The CDR3 sequence is CASVSGTGGYTF. The DNA for the CDR3 is TGTGCCAGCGTCTCCGGGACGGGGGGCTACACCTTC. The J gene is TRBJ1-2, the V gene TRBV27, with D perhaps matching TRBD1 (5 bases). Germline V gives CDR1 MNHEY, CDR2 SMNVEV (reference sequence). The ends were cut back, 8 bases at V and 8 bases at J, with 15 bases in the middle. The CDR3 contains 12 residues.

The table lists this clonotype with many counts. This chain joins TRBV20-1 and TRBJ2-1; 7 bases align to TRBD2. Germline loops: CDR1 DFQATT, CDR2 SNEGSKA (reference sequence). V shed 5 bases and J 9 bases; nucleotides not matched to a gene: 16. This CDR3 is 15 amino acids long. The CDR3 is CSADRDYLALGEQFF. Written as DNA, the CDR3 is TGCAGTGCTGATAGGGACTATCTGGCTTTGGGTGAGCAGTTCTTC.

This clonotype was detected ten times or more. The chain uses TRBV3-1 and TRBJ2-3; D is perhaps TRBD1 (6 bases). The germline V and J ends were trimmed by 3 bases and 4 bases, with 8 bases remaining between them. Per germline, CDR1 LGHDT and CDR2 YNNKEL (reference sequence). CDR3 length equals 13 residues. The chain's CDR3 is CASSQGAADTQYF. In DNA form, the CDR3 reads TGTGCCAGCAGCCAGGGGGCCGCAGATACGCAGTATTTT.

This clonotype was recorded many times. The junction shows a germline mismatch at one end, possibly a read error. The chain has TRBV4-1 and TRBJ2-3; tentatively, D is TRBD2 (5 bases). The germline gives CDR1 MGHRA, CDR2 YSYEKL. This CDR3 region has 15 residues. CDR3 sequence reads: CASSLRGEVPDTQYF. The CDR3 region has the DNA TGTGCCAGCAGCCTCCGGGGTGAGGTACCAGATACGCAGTATTTT.

This clonotype has ten or more counts. The chain employs TRBV4-2 and TRBJ2-7, with D unresolved. Germline loops: CDR1 LGHNA, CDR2 YNFKEQ. Trimming pared 0 bases from V and 2 bases from J, leaving 5 bases between. The CDR3 is 13 residues long. DNA for the CDR3: TGTGCCAGCAGCCAAGATTACCCCTACGAGCAGTACTTC. Protein product: CASSQDYPYEQYF.

This clonotype occurred many times. J is TRBJ1-4 and V is TRBV20-1, with no clear D. This CDR3 spans 12 amino acids. V lost 3 bases to trimming and J lost 5 bases, with 7 bases between them. The V gene's germline CDR1 is DFQATT and CDR2 SNEGSKA (reference sequence). In DNA form, the CDR3 reads TGCAGTGCTAGTTCCGGGAATGAAAAACTGTTTTTT. Translated, it gives CSASSGNEKLFF.

This clonotype was seen at least ten times. The rearrangement joins TRBV6-1 to TRBJ2-4; 8 nucleotides line up with TRBD2. Germline V gene data show CDR1 as MNHNS and CDR2 as SASEGT. The V segment lost 5 bases and the J segment 0 bases; nucleotides outside the gene matches: 15. The CDR3 runs 19 residues. Written as DNA, the CDR3 is TGTGCCAGCAGTCCCCGGGAGGGCTCGGATTCCTTAGCCAAAAACATTCAGTACTTC. Amino acid sequence: CASSPREGSDSLAKNIQYF.

At least ten counts were recorded for this clonotype. The CDR3 is CASRDSVGYSSYEQYF. The CDR3 DNA is TGTGCCAGCAGGGACTCTGTGGGGTACTCTTCCTACGAGCAGTACTTC. The chain recombines TRBV2 with TRBJ2-7; maybe TRBD2 (5 bases). V lost 6 bases and J lost 1, with 19 bases in between. There are 16 residues in the CDR3. Germline CDR1 reads SNHLY; CDR2 reads FYNNEI.

This clonotype was seen repeatedly, ten times or more. The chain links TRBV6-1 to TRBJ2-5, with D possibly called TRBD1 or TRBD2 (5 bases each). CDR1 is MNHNS and CDR2 is SASEGT in the germline V gene. This CDR3 is built from 14 residues. Trimming pared 6 bases from V and 5 bases from J, leaving 16 bases between. The CDR3 reads CASSLGRGGETQYF. CDR3 DNA: TGTGCCAGCAGCCTGGGACGGGGCGGGGAGACCCAGTACTTC.

Concerning this clonotype itself: A single base separates this from a much larger clone, so it may be a read error. The CDR3 spells CASSLATFTRSATETQCF. CDR3 DNA sequence: TGTGCCAGCAGCTTGGCTACCTTCACTAGATCGGCCACAGAGACCCAGTGCTTC. This rearrangement joins TRBV7-8 to TRBJ2-5; tentatively, D is TRBD2 (5 bases). The CDR3 totals 18 residues. Per the germline V gene, CDR1 is SGHVS and CDR2 is FQNEAQ.

This clonotype was seen repeatedly, ten times or more. V usage is TRBV7-2 and J usage is TRBJ2-7; weak D call: TRBD2 (5 bases). The CDR3 length is 16 residues. In germline, CDR1 is SGHTA, CDR2 FQGNSA. V shed 2 bases and J shed 5 bases, with 19 bases lying between them. CDR3 loop: CASSLKVGPRGHEQYF. CDR3 DNA: TGTGCCAGCAGCTTAAAGGTGGGCCCCCGGGGTCACGAGCAGTACTTC.

This clonotype showed up many times. The rearrangement uses TRBV6-1 and TRBJ2-3; tentatively, D is TRBD2 (6 bases). The CDR3 sequence is 14 residues long. Between the trimmed V and J ends, which lost 7 bases and 6 bases, there was a span of 17 bases. The V gene's germline CDR1 is MNHNS and CDR2 SASEGT. CDR3 DNA: TGTGCCAGCAAGGCAGGGTCGGGGGTTGATACGCAGTATTTT. Translating it yields CASKAGSGVDTQYF.

This clonotype has a count of ten or more. V usage is TRBV13 and J usage is TRBJ2-7, with TRBD1 as a possible D gene (6 bases). Looked up from germline, CDR1 is PRHDT and CDR2 is FYEKMQ (reference sequence). The CDR3 runs to 14 residues. The V and J ends lost 0 bases and 5 bases respectively, with 11 bases between them. The CDR3, as DNA: TGTGCCAGCAGCTTAGGGGACAGACAGGACGAGCAGTACTTC. Amino acid sequence: CASSLGDRQDEQYF. Full variable domain (rest looked up from reference TRBV13 and TRBJ2-7): AAGVIQSPRHLIKEKRETATLKCYPIPRHDTVYWYQQGPGQDPQFLISFYEKMQSDKGSIPDRFSAQQFSDYHSELNMSSLELGDSALYFCASSLGDRQDEQYFGPGTRLTVT.

At least ten counts were recorded for this clonotype. The chain carries TRBV3-1 and TRBJ2-2, with D uncertain. Trimming removed 1 base from V and 3 bases from J, with 6 bases in between. CDR1 is LGHDT and CDR2 is YNNKEL in the germline V gene (reference sequence). The CDR3 is 14 amino acids. The CDR3 region is CASSQGADTGELFF. The CDR3 DNA reads TGTGCCAGCAGCCAAGGGGCCGACACCGGGGAGCTGTTTTTT.

This clonotype was observed once. This clone may be a read error of a much larger clone one base away. The rearrangement joins TRBV6-2 or TRBV6-3 to TRBJ1-1; TRBD1 might be the D (5 bases). With 8 bases removed from V and 3 bases from J, the gap between germline ends came to 28 bases. From germline, CDR1 is MNHEY and CDR2 SVGEGT. The CDR3 loop spans 18 amino acids. The CDR3 here is CASSPRGRRRQKDTEAFF. The CDR3 DNA reads as TGTGCCAGCTCACCGCGGGGCCGTAGGAGGCAAAAGGACACTGAAGCTTTCTTT.

The chain has TRBV25-1 and TRBJ2-3, with 9 bases lining up with TRBD1. The V gene end was trimmed by 1 base and the J gene end by 4 bases; junction bases not matched to a gene: 6. Germline CDR1 MGHDK, CDR2 SYGVNS. The CDR3 covers 16 residues. CDR3 region: CASSEFRDREADTQYF. Written as DNA, the CDR3 is TGTGCCAGCAGTGAATTCCGGGACAGGGAAGCAGATACGCAGTATTTT.

The rearrangement joins TRBV20-1 to TRBJ2-7; 13 bases are shared with TRBD2. The germline CDR1 and CDR2 sequences are DFQATT and SNEGSKA (reference sequence). CDR3 length: 14 residues. The J segment lost 3 bases and the V segment lost 6 bases, leaving 5 bases of the junction unmatched. The CDR3 here is CSAETSGGDYEQYF. The DNA for the CDR3 is TGCAGTGCAGAAACTAGCGGGGGGGACTACGAGCAGTACTTC.

This clonotype was picked up many times. One end of the junction fails to match germline, which may point to a read error. This sequence joins TRBV5-1 and TRBJ1-1; D not certain. The CDR3 runs 13 residues. Germline loops: CDR1 SGHRS, CDR2 YFSETQ. The chain's CDR3 is CASRVSLNTEAFF. CDR3 in DNA: TGTGCCAGTAGGGTCAGCTTGAACACTGAAGCTTTCTTT.

At least ten counts were recorded for this clonotype. The chain is built from TRBV29-1 and TRBJ2-7, with D perhaps given as TRBD1 or TRBD2 (5 bases each). CDR3 length: 16 amino acids. The germline V gene has CDR1 SQVTM and CDR2 ANQGSEA. V was pared by 5 bases and J by 3 bases, with 23 bases between. The CDR3 nucleotides are TGCAGCGTTACGGGGCCCCGTGGGTCTTCCTACTACGAGCAGTACTTC. Residues: CSVTGPRGSSYYEQYF.

This clonotype was detected ten times or more. The gene calls are TRBV18 and TRBJ1-5; D gene unclear. The germline V gene encodes CDR1 KGHSH and CDR2 LQKENI. CDR3 length: 13 amino acids. Deletions cut 2 bases from V and 4 bases from J, with 6 bases between. The CDR3, as DNA: TGTGCCAGCTCACCATCCCTAAATCAGCCCCAGCATTTT. Its protein is CASSPSLNQPQHF.

This clonotype was seen ten or more times. The chain uses TRBV10-2 and TRBJ2-1; D call uncertain. CDR3 length: 13 residues. Germline assignment: CDR1 WSHSY and CDR2 SAAADI. V was clipped by 5 bases and J by 2 bases, with 7 bases between them. In DNA form, the CDR3 reads TGCGCCAGCAGTAGCGAGACCTACAATGAGCAGTTCTTC. Its translation is CASSSETYNEQFF.

This clonotype showed up many times. The gene calls are TRBV12-5 and TRBJ2-7; D may be TRBD1 (6 bases). Trimming shortened V by 2 bases and J by 3 bases, and 14 bases separated the two germline ends. The CDR3 contains 15 residues. The germline gives CDR1 LGHNT, CDR2 FRNRAP. The CDR3 protein is CASGLSMDRNYEQYF. CDR3 DNA: TGTGCTAGTGGTTTGTCAATGGACAGAAACTACGAGCAGTACTTC.

Remarks on this clonotype: A much larger clone differs from this one at a single base, so this may be a read error. The chain joins TRBV12-3 or TRBV12-4 to TRBJ2-5; 12 nucleotides match TRBD2. V lost 0 bases to trimming and J lost 5 bases; unmatched junction nucleotides: 7. CDR3 size: 17 residues. CDR3 in DNA: TGTGCCAGCAGTTTAGCTGCACTAGCGGGGGGCGCTGAGACCCAGTACTTC. As protein: CASSLAALAGGAETQYF.

This clonotype was seen many times. The V call is TRBV20-1, the J call TRBJ1-3; TRBD1 is a possible D gene (5 bases). V was trimmed by 6 bases and J by 4 bases, leaving 7 bases between them. This CDR3 region has 11 residues. The V gene's germline CDR1 is DFQATT and CDR2 SNEGSKA (reference sequence). CDR3 loop: CSAPGGNTIYF. CDR3 DNA: TGCAGTGCCCCAGGGGGAAACACCATATATTTT.

This clonotype was recorded many times. The chain joins TRBV3-1 to TRBJ1-1, with D maybe TRBD1 (5 bases). CDR1 LGHDT and CDR2 YNNKEL come from the germline V gene (reference sequence). The CDR3 extends over 12 amino acids. The CDR3 region has the DNA TGTGCTACCGGGACGGCGAACACTGAAGCTTTCTTT. Translation gives CATGTANTEAFF.